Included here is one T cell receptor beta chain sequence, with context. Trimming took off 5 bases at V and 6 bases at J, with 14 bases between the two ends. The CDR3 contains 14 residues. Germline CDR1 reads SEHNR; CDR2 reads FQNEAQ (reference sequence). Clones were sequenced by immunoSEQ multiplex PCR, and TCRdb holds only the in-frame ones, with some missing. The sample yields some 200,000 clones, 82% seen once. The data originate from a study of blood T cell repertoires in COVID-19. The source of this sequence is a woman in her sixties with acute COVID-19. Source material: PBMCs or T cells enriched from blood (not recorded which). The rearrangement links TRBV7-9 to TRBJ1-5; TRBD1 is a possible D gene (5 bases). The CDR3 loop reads CASSHGGGRQPQHF. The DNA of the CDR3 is TGTGCCAGCAGCCACGGGGGGGGACGTCAGCCCCAGCATTTT.